This T cell receptor (beta chain) was recorded in a study of blood T cell repertoires in COVID-19. Note on this clone: In the same sample, other DNA sequences code for this CDR3.

This CDR3 has 12 amino acids. Germline V gene sequence: CDR1 MNHEY, CDR2 SVGAGI. With 5 bases clipped from V and 6 bases from J, the junction kept 1 base outside the gene matches. Source study methods: Reference gene primer amplification gave nucleated cell count estimates. TCRdb's copy holds only in-frame clones and misses some; the assay was immunoSEQ multiplex PCR. The DNA gave D and trimming, while V, J and clone size come from that table. Of under 300,000 clones in the sample, approximately 90% were seen once. The chain recombines TRBV6-5 with TRBJ1-1; 9 nucleotides line up with TRBD1. Material: PBMCs or T cells enriched from blood (not recorded which). The sequence was obtained from a woman aged 18-30 years who had recovered from COVID-19. This CDR3 is CASSRQGAEAFF. The CDR3 nucleotides are TGTGCCAGCAGTCGACAGGGGGCTGAAGCTTTCTTT.